A single sample is the source of the 18 T cell receptor beta chains below, sequenced in a study of cytomegalovirus exposure and HLA in healthy donors. 13 Jbeta primers and 60 Vbeta primers were used for the PCR. Some clones are missing from TCRdb's copy, which holds only in-frame ones; the method was immunoSEQ multiplex PCR. This sample yields 270,000 or so clones, of which about nine tenths are seen a single time; 3.5% to 4.5% belongs to the top ten. The material sequenced was PBMCs. These receptor sequences come from a man aged 40-49 years in good health and CMV-seropositive.

The chain has TRBV7-9 and TRBJ2-5, with TRBD2 matching over 10 bases. Germline assignment: CDR1 SEHNR and CDR2 FQNEAQ (reference sequence). The junction had 5 bases not matched to a gene; V was cut back by 2 bases and J by 2 bases. The CDR3 contains 16 residues. The CDR3 bases are TGTGCCAGCAGCTTAAGGACTAGCGGATTACAAGAGACCCAGTACTTC. It codes for CASSLRTSGLQETQYF.

The chain links TRBV7-8 to TRBJ2-7; D is perhaps TRBD2 (6 bases). With 2 bases removed from V and 4 bases from J, the gap between germline ends came to 18 bases. The CDR3 totals 16 residues. CDR1 and CDR2 (germline): SGHVS, FQNEAQ. Here the CDR3 reads CASSLLSGGFSYEQYF. CDR3 nucleotide sequence: TGTGCCAGCAGCTTACTCTCCGGGGGATTCTCTTACGAGCAGTACTTC.

The V call is TRBV10-3, the J call TRBJ1-5; 10 bases are shared with TRBD1. CDR1 and CDR2 (germline): ENHRY, SYGVKD. This CDR3 is built from 13 residues. V gave up 7 bases and J gave up 5 bases; unmatched junction bases: 2. The CDR3 spells CAIKGTGDQPQHF. CDR3 bases: TGTGCCATCAAGGGGACAGGGGATCAGCCCCAGCATTTT.

The chain is built from TRBV9 and TRBJ2-1; D unresolved. Trimming stripped 0 bases from V and 2 bases from J, with 12 bases between. This CDR3 has 16 residues. Germline V gives CDR1 SGDLS, CDR2 YYNGEE. This CDR3 is CASSVDKNRPYNEQFF. As DNA, the CDR3 is TGTGCCAGCAGCGTAGATAAGAACAGACCCTACAATGAGCAGTTCTTC.

The genes are TRBV30 and TRBJ2-3, with 12 nucleotides matching TRBD2. Per germline, CDR1 GTSNPN and CDR2 SVGIG (reference sequence). The V segment lost 2 bases and the J segment 4 bases; nucleotides outside the gene matches: 7. The CDR3 sequence is 16 residues long. This CDR3 reads CAWSPPSGRAPDTQYF. The CDR3 region has the DNA TGTGCCTGGAGTCCTCCTAGCGGGAGGGCCCCAGATACGCAGTATTTT.

Worth noting for this clone: One junction end does not reproduce the germline sequence, and a read error may be involved. CDR3 in amino acids: CASSEARTGALPIF. The CDR3 nucleotides are TGTGCCAGCAGTGAAGCTAGGACAGGGGCCTTGCCGATCTTC. The gene calls are TRBV6-1 and TRBJ2-1; 9 nucleotides agree with TRBD1. CDR3 size: 14 residues. CDR1 MNHNS and CDR2 SASEGT come from the germline V gene.

This clone showed up just once. V gene TRBV6-5 combines with J gene TRBJ2-2; D is perhaps TRBD2 (6 bases). V was shortened by 0 bases and J by 4 bases, with 12 bases between the two germline ends. The CDR3 consists of 16 residues. Per germline, CDR1 MNHEY and CDR2 SVGAGI. The CDR3 here is CASSYSLEGLTGELFF. DNA of the CDR3: TGTGCCAGCAGTTACTCCTTGGAGGGCCTCACCGGGGAGCTGTTTTTT.

The genes are TRBV5-1 and TRBJ2-7; 8 bases agree with TRBD1. The CDR3 has 13 residues. CDR1 SGHRS and CDR2 YFSETQ come from the germline V gene. V lost 4 bases and J lost 3; bases outside the gene matches: 3. CDR3 bases: TGCGCCAGCAGCAGCGGACAGGGCTACGAGCAGTACTTC. This translates into CASSSGQGYEQYF.

The V and J genes are TRBV7-9 and TRBJ1-2, with D tentatively TRBD1 (6 bases). Germline CDR1 is SEHNR and CDR2 is FQNEAQ (reference sequence). This CDR3 has 15 amino acids. Trimming shortened V by 1 base and J by 5 bases, and 14 bases separated the two germline ends. The CDR3 here is CASSLGDTSGYGYTF. CDR3 DNA sequence: TGTGCCAGCAGCTTAGGGGACACGTCTGGGTATGGCTACACCTTC.

The chain is built from TRBV6-4 and TRBJ1-5; no clear D. V dropped 9 bases and J dropped 5 bases, with 20 bases sitting between them. CDR1 is MRHNA and CDR2 is SNTAGT in the germline V gene. The CDR3 length is 15 residues. CDR3 sequence (DNA): TGTGCCAGTGCCCTGGGCGCAGGCCCCGATCAGCCCCAGCATTTT. Its translation: CASALGAGPDQPQHF.

The chain couples TRBV7-9 to TRBJ2-5; possibly TRBD2 for D (5 bases). V gave up 3 bases and J gave up 2 bases, with 13 bases separating them. There are 15 residues in the CDR3. The germline V gene has CDR1 SEHNR and CDR2 FQNEAQ (reference sequence). CDR3 amino acids: CASSFRGTLQETQYF. DNA for the CDR3: TGTGCCAGCAGCTTCCGGGGTACCCTACAAGAGACCCAGTACTTC.

This rearrangement joins TRBV5-5 to TRBJ2-2; no clear D gene. Trimming removed 0 bases at V and 0 bases at J, with 6 bases between. The CDR3 covers 15 residues. CDR1 SGHKS and CDR2 YYEKEE come from the germline V gene (reference sequence). The CDR3 DNA is TGTGCCAGCAGCTTGGGGGCCTCGAACACCGGGGAGCTGTTTTTT. Translating it yields CASSLGASNTGELFF.

The gene calls are TRBV2 and TRBJ1-5; 7 bases are shared with TRBD1. The V gene end was trimmed by 2 bases and the J gene end by 3 bases; junction bases not matched to a gene: 4. The CDR3 runs 15 residues. The germline V gene encodes CDR1 SNHLY and CDR2 FYNNEI. CDR3 region: CASSEPGQPNQPQHF. For the CDR3, the DNA is TGTGCCAGCAGTGAACCGGGACAGCCCAATCAGCCCCAGCATTTT.

This clone was seen a handful of times. The genes are TRBV11-2 and TRBJ2-1, with TRBD1 matching over 8 bases. The CDR3 loop spans 15 amino acids. Germline V lookup: CDR1 SGHAT, CDR2 FQNNGV. The ends lost 1 base at V and 5 bases at J; junction bases unmatched: 4. CDR3 bases: TGTGCCAGCAGCTTAGGGCAGGGGGCTAACAATGAGCAGTTCTTC. The encoded protein is CASSLGQGANNEQFF.

The chain recombines TRBV5-5 with TRBJ2-5; 9 nucleotides line up with TRBD1. The junction had 7 bases not matched to a gene; V was cut back by 4 bases and J by 0 bases. CDR1 and CDR2 (germline): SGHKS, YYEKEE (reference sequence). The CDR3 contains 16 residues. The CDR3 nucleotides read TGTGCCAGCAGCAACCAGGACAGGGGTAACCAAGAGACCCAGTACTTC. It yields the protein CASSNQDRGNQETQYF.

The rearrangement links TRBV23-1 to TRBJ2-1, with a possible D match to TRBD2 (5 bases). TRBV23-1 is classed as an ORF, of uncertain function. V dropped 3 bases and J dropped 8 bases, with 14 bases sitting between them. The CDR3 is 14 amino acids. The CDR3 sequence: CASSQRAGCDEQFF. As DNA, the CDR3 is TGCGCCAGCAGTCAGAGGGCCGGGTGCGATGAGCAGTTCTTC.

Only a few counts were recorded for this clone. V is TRBV7-9 and J is TRBJ2-7; tentatively, D is TRBD2 (5 bases). Germline-derived CDR1 and CDR2 are SEHNR and FQNEAQ (reference sequence). CDR3 length: 17 amino acids. Trimming took off 5 bases at V and 4 bases at J, with 24 bases between the two ends. The CDR3 loop reads CASSRARDFLRPYEQYF. The CDR3 nucleotides are TGTGCCAGCAGCCGCGCTCGGGATTTTTTGAGGCCGTACGAGCAGTACTTC.

The chain is built from TRBV5-1 and TRBJ2-1; a weak D match, TRBD1 (6 bases). CDR1 is SGHRS and CDR2 is YFSETQ in the germline V gene. V lost 1 base, J lost 4 bases, and 15 bases lay in between. This CDR3 has 16 residues. The CDR3 spells CASSLRPGDAYNEQFF. CDR3 sequence (DNA): TGCGCCAGCAGCTTGCGGCCAGGGGATGCGTACAATGAGCAGTTCTTC.